These 22 T cell receptor beta chains originate from one sample sequenced in a study of blood T cell repertoires in COVID-19. Data came from immunoSEQ multiplex PCR; TCRdb stores just in-frame clones and leaves some out. The table shows approximately 290,000 clones, with 70% to 90% occurring only once. The sample was peripheral blood. The receptors come from a human donor with COVID-19, enrolled during active disease. The donor label of this sample is uncertain.

The chain links TRBV4-1 to TRBJ1-4, with D possibly TRBD1 on 6 matching bases. The germline V gene has CDR1 MGHRA and CDR2 YSYEKL. This CDR3 has 15 residues. Between the trimmed V and J ends, which lost 4 bases and 4 bases, there was a span of 13 bases. Written as DNA, the CDR3 is TGCGCCAGCAGCCGCGCCGGGACAAATAATGAAAAACTGTTTTTT. This translates into CASSRAGTNNEKLFF.

The rearrangement links TRBV28 to TRBJ2-7; D possibly corresponds to TRBD1 (5 bases). Germline V gene sequence: CDR1 MDHEN, CDR2 SYDVKM. This CDR3 contains 15 residues. The V end lost 6 bases, the J end lost 0 bases, and 15 bases lay between the germline ends. CDR3 nucleotides: TGTGCCAGCAGCTTAATAGGGGAAAGCTCCTACGAGCAGTACTTC. Protein product: CASSLIGESSYEQYF.

The V and J genes are TRBV3-1 (or the pseudogene TRBV3-2) and TRBJ2-5; maybe TRBD1 (5 bases). V lost 1 base to trimming and J lost 2 bases, with 11 bases between them. The CDR3 is made up of 15 amino acids. Germline V gives CDR1 LGHDT, CDR2 YNNKEL (reference sequence). The CDR3 sequence is CASSQGTRDQETQYF. Written as DNA, the CDR3 is TGTGCCAGCAGCCAAGGGACAAGAGATCAAGAGACCCAGTACTTC.

The CDR3 DNA reads TGTGCCAGCAGTTTCGAACTAGCGGATACGCAGTATTTT. This translates into CASSFELADTQYF. This chain links TRBV12-3 or TRBV12-4 with TRBJ2-3; TRBD2 matches 7 bases. The CDR3 totals 13 residues. J lost 6 bases, V lost 3 bases, and 3 bases had no gene match.

The chain combines TRBV10-3 with TRBJ2-1; 9 positions match TRBD1. The CDR3 spans 15 residues. V shed 7 bases and J 7 bases; nucleotides not matched to a gene: 11. The germline V gene encodes CDR1 ENHRY and CDR2 SYGVKD. CDR3 nucleotides: TGTGCCATCACGAGGGGACAGGGCGAGGGAAATGAGCAGTTCTTC. This sequence encodes CAITRGQGEGNEQFF.

The chain carries TRBV29-1 and TRBJ2-4; 9 positions agree with TRBD1. The CDR3 loop spans 13 amino acids. Trimming at V came to 2 bases and at J to 7 bases, leaving 3 bases not matched to a gene. Per the germline V gene, CDR1 is SQVTM and CDR2 is ANQGSEA. Written as DNA, the CDR3 is TGCAGCGTTGAAACAGGGGGCGCCAACATTCAGTACTTC. As protein: CSVETGGANIQYF.

This clone was counted a single time. J is TRBJ1-5 and V is TRBV19; TRBD1 agrees at 8 bases. CDR1 is LNHDA, CDR2 SQIVND, per germline (reference sequence). The CDR3 covers 16 residues. V trimming: 3 bases; J trimming: 0 bases; junction bases outside the gene matches: 4. The CDR3 coding sequence is TGTGCCAGTAGTATCCGGACAGGGTATAGCAATCAGCCCCAGCATTTT. It codes for CASSIRTGYSNQPQHF.

The chain employs TRBV24-1 and TRBJ2-2; weak D call: TRBD1 (6 bases). Trimming removed 5 bases at V and 8 bases at J, with 11 bases between. The germline V gene encodes CDR1 KGHDR and CDR2 SFDVKD. The CDR3 totals 13 residues. The CDR3 spells CATSATGRGELFF. CDR3 sequence (DNA): TGTGCCACCAGTGCGACAGGACGTGGGGAGCTGTTTTTT.

CDR3 nucleotide sequence: TGTGCCATCAGTCCCCGGGAAGCGGGAGGGCCGGGGGCCAACGTCCTGACTTTC. Amino acid sequence: CAISPREAGGPGANVLTF. V is TRBV10-3 and J is TRBJ2-6, with 10 bases fitting TRBD2. V dropped 5 bases and J dropped 4; count of bases not matched to a gene: 11. The CDR3 runs 18 residues. Germline V gene sequence: CDR1 ENHRY, CDR2 SYGVKD.

The rearrangement joins TRBV12-5 to TRBJ1-1; no reliable D call. Germline CDR1 reads LGHNT; CDR2 reads FRNRAP. Trimming left V 6 bases short and J 2 bases short, with 4 bases between. The CDR3 extends over 11 amino acids. The CDR3 region is CASGLNTEAFF. CDR3 coding DNA: TGTGCTAGTGGACTAAACACTGAAGCTTTCTTT.

The chain carries TRBV4-3 and TRBJ2-2, with D unresolved. Deletions cut 4 bases from V and 1 base from J, with 13 bases between. The CDR3 runs to 16 residues. Per germline, CDR1 LGHNA and CDR2 YSLEER. CDR3: CASSPQERLNTGELFF. For the CDR3, the DNA is TGCGCCAGCAGCCCGCAAGAAAGACTGAACACCGGGGAGCTGTTTTTT.

This rearrangement joins TRBV27 to TRBJ1-4, with a tentative D call TRBD1 (6 bases). CDR3 size: 14 residues. Trimming removed 2 bases at V and 8 bases at J, with 12 bases between. Germline loops: CDR1 MNHEY, CDR2 SMNVEV (reference sequence). The CDR3 protein is CASSLGAGAEKLFF. CDR3 DNA: TGTGCCAGCAGTTTAGGGGCAGGGGCGGAAAAACTGTTTTTT.

The chain has TRBV18 and TRBJ2-5; D is uncertain. V was cut by 8 bases and J by 5 bases, with 15 bases left in between. This CDR3 has 13 amino acids. CDR1 and CDR2 (germline): KGHSH, LQKENI. This CDR3 is CASTDISGETQYF. As DNA, the CDR3 is TGTGCCAGCACAGACATAAGTGGGGAGACCCAGTACTTC.

CDR3 coding DNA: TGTGCCAGCAGCCCTTCGACTAGCGGGAGTTTCTACAATGAGCAGTTCTTC. Protein product: CASSPSTSGSFYNEQFF. The chain employs TRBV7-8 and TRBJ2-1; TRBD2 aligns across 12 bases. Germline V gene sequence: CDR1 SGHVS, CDR2 FQNEAQ. Losses at the gene ends were 5 bases for V and 3 bases for J; bases not matched to a gene: 8. This CDR3 comprises 17 residues.

This clone occurred a few times. V usage is TRBV5-8 and J usage is TRBJ2-2; D not resolved. Trimming removed 3 bases from V and 1 base from J, with 4 bases in between. The CDR3 runs 13 residues. Germline CDR1 and CDR2: SGHTS and YDEGEE. The CDR3 DNA reads TGTGCCAGCAGCTCCGGGAACACCGGGGAGCTGTTTTTT. Translation: CASSSGNTGELFF.

V usage is TRBV25-1 and J usage is TRBJ2-1, with no clear D. The germline V gene encodes CDR1 MGHDK and CDR2 SYGVNS. This CDR3 spans 14 amino acids. The ends were cut back, 3 bases at V and 7 bases at J, with 13 bases in the middle. CDR3 sequence: CASSDGHTLNEQFF. CDR3 bases: TGTGCCAGCAGTGATGGCCACACGCTGAATGAGCAGTTCTTC.

This clone was picked up one time. J is TRBJ1-6 and V is TRBV27; perhaps TRBD1 as D (5 bases). The CDR3 contains 14 residues. V was clipped by 10 bases and J by 7 bases, with 17 bases between them. CDR1 MNHEY and CDR2 SMNVEV come from the germline V gene (reference sequence). CDR3 loop: CATAAQGGNSPLHF. DNA of the CDR3: TGTGCCACCGCCGCGCAGGGAGGGAATTCACCCCTCCACTTT.

The chain is built from TRBV6-1 and TRBJ1-5; 7 bases fit TRBD1. The CDR3 extends over 14 amino acids. The trim removed 1 base at V and 7 bases at J, leaving 4 bases unmatched. Germline loops: CDR1 MNHNS, CDR2 SASEGT. CDR3 in DNA: TGTGCCAGCAGTGAAGGGGAGACAGGGCAGCCCCAGCATTTT. It encodes CASSEGETGQPQHF.

The chain employs TRBV24-1 and TRBJ2-5, with D possibly being TRBD2 (6 bases). The CDR3 spans 16 residues. CDR1 is KGHDR, CDR2 SFDVKD, per germline. V lost 3 bases, J lost 0 bases, and 13 bases lay in between. The CDR3 region has the DNA TGTGCCACCAGTGATGGGGTAGCGGTACACCAAGAGACCCAGTACTTC. This sequence encodes CATSDGVAVHQETQYF.

The V call is TRBV11-3, the J call TRBJ1-6; D unresolved. Germline V gene lookup returns CDR1 SGHNT and CDR2 YENEEA. Deletions cut 0 bases from V and 10 bases from J, with 7 bases between. The CDR3 is made up of 13 amino acids. The CDR3 DNA sequence: TGTGCCAGCAGCTTAGAAGCGGACTCACCCCTCCACTTT. Amino acids: CASSLEADSPLHF.

The genes are TRBV6-5 and TRBJ1-2; D is perhaps TRBD1 (5 bases). The V end was cut by 4 bases, the J end by 2 bases, with 8 bases between. Germline CDR1 and CDR2: MNHEY and SVGAGI. This CDR3 region has 13 residues. The CDR3 DNA is TGTGCCAGCAGTTCCCAGGGAAACTATGGCTACACCTTC. Amino acid sequence: CASSSQGNYGYTF.

The rearrangement uses TRBV7-2 and TRBJ1-4; 9 nucleotides agree with TRBD1. Germline CDR1 SGHTA, CDR2 FQGNSA. CDR3 size: 15 residues. The junction had 10 bases not matched to a gene; V was cut back by 6 bases and J by 8 bases. CDR3 sequence: CASSLGTGGAEKLFF. The CDR3, as DNA: TGTGCCAGCAGTCTGGGAACAGGGGGCGCGGAAAAACTGTTTTTT.